The sequence of this TCR beta chain was determined in a study of T cells expressing NK-cell markers (TCRdb year 2020). General notes on the study: In sorted CD3+CD56+NKG2C+, CD3+CD56+NKG2C- and CD3+CD56-NKG2C+ T-cell subsets from several donors, TCR beta-chain repertoires were profiled. The study sequenced eight donors, all healthy volunteers chosen at random: three men and five women. Among the eight sequenced donors, seven were HCMV-seropositive and one was HCMV-seronegative. Illumina HiSeq 2000/2500, MiSeq or NextSeq was used to sequence libraries as 2 x 150 bp reads. Overall study outcomes, separate from this receptor: For 6 or 7 donors, the dominant CD3+CD56+NKG2C+ clonotypes were among the top 10 CD8+ clonotypes and accounted for roughly 1.0-7.5% of CD8+ T cells. Those dominant clonotypes were again the most abundant among CD3+CD56-NKG2C+ cells in a few donors, at about 25-65%. It remained unclear whether the expanded NKG2C-expressing T cell clones were specific for HCMV antigens.

TCRdb names Illumina HiSeq 2000 as the instrument used. The TCR beta cDNA libraries were made using 5'RACE template switching, a step that added both a universal primer site and unique molecular identifiers. Synthesis of cDNA was primed from the TCR beta constant segment and was followed by two consecutive PCR amplification steps. Concerning the study's data processing: MIGEC was used to demultiplex reads and group the reads by UMI, and MiTCR was used to assemble and quantify clonotypes. To exclude erroneous sequences, only TCR cDNA sequences supported by at least two reads were retained. Downstream repertoire analysis used the tcR package, and clonotypes were matched across fractions by CDR3 nucleotide sequence plus V segment. VDJmatch was used to annotate antigen specificity against VDJdb, with one amino acid substitution allowed in CDR3. TCRdb reprocessed the reads, so every CDR3 protein sequence counts as one entry and DNA is not shown. TCRdb's processing, not the authors', yielded these V and J calls. The record for this sample contains about 540,000 distinct CDR3 sequences. The top ten constitute around 3.3% of the sample.

Comments on this clonotype: The clone's antigen remains unknown.

The CDR3 starts with the cysteine, ends with the phenylalanine, and has 16 residues. No DNA is recorded. CDR1 is given as MNHEY and CDR2 as SVGEGT, both from the germline V gene. A commercial ELISA kit detecting HCMV-specific IgG in serum was used to determine HCMV serostatus. Ficoll density gradient centrifugation was used to isolate peripheral blood mononuclear cells from blood. This receptor was obtained from a man in his late teens or twenties in good health. Donor details come from another sample of the same person, matched by shared clones. Sequenced material: blood T cells: a sorted CD56 or NKG2C T cell subset, CD4+ or CD8+ T cells, or bulk PBMC T cells (not recorded which). The chain was built from TRBV6-2 or TRBV6-3 and TRBJ2-7; the D call from TCRdb, TRBD1, cannot be confirmed without DNA. The CDR3 corresponds to CASSYSTQTGAYEQYF.